The 17 T cell receptor beta chains in this list originate from one sample, sequenced in a study of regulatory T cells in long-lasting Graves disease. To make TCR beta libraries, researchers used iRepertoire HTBI primers and Arm-PCR of CDR3 regions. TCRdb recomputed calls from the multiplex PCR reads with MiXCR, one row per CDR3 protein. The sample holds some 600,000 distinct CDR3 sequences, about 16% seen once. As to time point: newly diagnosed GD, antithyroid drugs for less than 3 months. Following extraction of RNA from PBMCs, that RNA was used to make the TCR library. In addition, the sample was reused for a study of T cells in Graves' hyperthyroidism and ophthalmopathy.

Sequencing was performed on peripheral blood mononuclear cells (PBMCs), taken at new diagnosis, from a patient treated with antithyroid drugs. The source of these receptors is a man aged 18 to 29 with Graves disease.

The chain links TRBV28 to TRBJ2-1; 8 bases line up with TRBD1. The CDR3 loop spans 15 amino acids. CDR1 MDHEN and CDR2 SYDVKM come from the germline V gene. V shed 6 bases, J shed 9 bases, and the junction held 13 bases outside the gene matches. The CDR3 region has the DNA TGTGCCAGCAGCTCTGGGGCAGGGGGCCTCGGTGAGCAGTTCTTC. This encodes CASSSGAGGLGEQFF.

In this sample, this clonotype turned up many times. The chain is built from TRBV12-3 or TRBV12-4 and TRBJ2-1; possible D gene TRBD2, 5 bases. The CDR3 covers 15 residues. The germline V and J ends were trimmed by 4 bases and 10 bases, with 20 bases remaining between them. CDR3 sequence: CASSYSTAILGEQFF. In nucleotides, the CDR3 is TGTGCCAGCAGTTACTCAACGGCCATACTAGGGGAGCAGTTCTTC.

A few counts support this clonotype. The chain is built from TRBV12-3 or TRBV12-4 and TRBJ1-5, with 8 bases fitting TRBD1. The ends lost 6 bases at V and 3 bases at J; junction bases unmatched: 7. The CDR3 length is 15 residues. In DNA, the CDR3 is TGTGCCAGCAGCCCTGGACAGGGAACCAATCAGCCCCAGCATTTT. This translates into CASSPGQGTNQPQHF.

This clonotype came up many times. The V call is TRBV28, the J call TRBJ2-7, with 7 bases lining up with TRBD1. The CDR3 length is 15 residues. Per germline, CDR1 MDHEN and CDR2 SYDVKM. Losses at the gene ends were 3 bases for V and 1 base for J; bases not matched to a gene: 6. The CDR3 DNA reads TGTGCCAGCAGTTTTCCGACAGGGTCGTCCTACGAGCAGTACTTC. This translates into CASSFPTGSSYEQYF.

V is TRBV14 and J is TRBJ2-1; 10 bases agree with TRBD1. With V trimmed by 2 bases and J by 4 bases, 5 bases remained unmatched. In germline, CDR1 is SGHDN, CDR2 FVKESK. The CDR3 covers 16 residues. Written as DNA, the CDR3 is TGTGCCAGCAGCCAACACCGGGACAGGGGTTACAATGAGCAGTTCTTC. Residues: CASSQHRDRGYNEQFF.

This clonotype has only a few counts. A much larger clone lies a single base off, so this may be a read error. The V call is TRBV7-9, the J call TRBJ2-5, with 13 bases fitting TRBD2. Germline V CDR1 and CDR2: SEHNR, FQNEAQ (reference sequence). This CDR3 has 16 residues. V dropped 9 bases and J dropped 5; count of bases not matched to a gene: 12. The CDR3 bases are TGTGCCAGAAGCGATGGGACTAGCGGGAAAACTGAGACCCAGTACTTC. Encoded protein: CARSDGTSGKTETQYF.

This clonotype was seen ten or more times. The rearrangement uses TRBV20-1 and TRBJ2-5, with 7 bases fitting TRBD1. This CDR3 region has 15 residues. V dropped 5 bases and J dropped 7; count of bases not matched to a gene: 16. CDR1 is DFQATT and CDR2 is SNEGSKA in the germline V gene (reference sequence). The chain's CDR3 is CSAPLTTGISLTQYF. CDR3 DNA sequence: TGCAGTGCTCCGTTGACGACAGGGATCTCTTTGACCCAGTACTTC.

This clonotype was counted between two and nine times. This rearrangement joins TRBV5-1 to TRBJ2-2; 8 bases align to TRBD2. The CDR3 length is 19 residues. V lost 1 base, J lost 7 bases, and 18 bases stayed unmatched. The V gene's germline CDR1 is SGHRS and CDR2 YFSETQ. DNA of the CDR3: TGCGCCAGCAGCTTGATCGGGTATGGAGCGGGAGCGGTGTACGGGGAGCTGTTTTTT. It is translated as CASSLIGYGAGAVYGELFF.

This chain uses TRBV7-9 with TRBJ2-3; no clear D gene. Germline CDR1 reads SEHNR; CDR2 reads FQNEAQ (reference sequence). The V gene lost 5 bases and the J gene lost 6 bases, with 9 bases spanning the gap. The CDR3 is 12 amino acids. CDR3 in DNA: TGTGCCAGCAGCCGCTTAGTCGATACGCAGTATTTT. Translating gives CASSRLVDTQYF.

This clonotype was detected ten times or more. This chain connects TRBV7-2 to TRBJ2-3; D gene uncertain. CDR1 SGHTA and CDR2 FQGNSA come from the germline V gene. Trimming took 3 bases from V and 0 from J, leaving 7 bases between them. The CDR3 covers 14 residues. CDR3 coding DNA: TGTGCCAGCAGCTTTTACAGCAGCACAGATACGCAGTATTTT. Encoded protein: CASSFYSSTDTQYF. The full variable domain, its missing parts supplied by reference TRBV7-2 and TRBJ2-3, is GAGVSQSPSNKVTEKGKDVELRCDPISGHTALYWYRQSLGQGLEFLIYFQGNSAPDKSGLPSDRFSAERTGGSVSTLTIQRTQQEDSAVYLCASSFYSSTDTQYFGPGTRLTVL.

At least ten counts were recorded for this clonotype. The genes are TRBV30 and TRBJ1-2; unclear D gene. V was shortened by 1 base and J by 1 base, with 4 bases between the two germline ends. The CDR3 sequence is 12 residues long. Germline CDR1 and CDR2: GTSNPN and SVGIG (reference sequence). The CDR3 DNA reads as TGTGCCTGGAGTGCAGTTAACTATGGCTACACCTTC. Amino acids: CAWSAVNYGYTF.

The CDR3 DNA sequence: TGCAGTGCCCTCTTCGTTCAAGAGACCCAGTACTTC. This codes for CSALFVQETQYF. The rearrangement joins TRBV20-1 to TRBJ2-5; D ambiguous. The CDR3 contains 12 residues. V was cut by 6 bases and J by 2 bases, with 10 bases left in between. Germline-derived CDR1 and CDR2 are DFQATT and SNEGSKA (reference sequence).

This clonotype was picked up many times. This chain links TRBV12-3 or TRBV12-4 with TRBJ2-1, with TRBD2 matching 14 bases. The CDR3 has 15 amino acids. After removal of 5 bases from V and 8 bases from J, the junction contained 5 bases not matched to a gene. The CDR3 DNA sequence: TGTGCCAGCAGTCCAGGGACTAGCGGGAGCGATGAGCAGTTCTTC. The encoded protein is CASSPGTSGSDEQFF.

This clonotype appeared many times. The genes are TRBV27 and TRBJ1-5; D ambiguous. CDR1 is MNHEY and CDR2 is SMNVEV in the germline V gene (reference sequence). This CDR3 has 14 amino acids. The V end was cut by 8 bases, the J end by 1 base, with 12 bases between. CDR3 nucleotide sequence: TGTGCCAGCGGTCGTACAGAGAGCAATCAGCCCCAGCATTTT. Its translation: CASGRTESNQPQHF.

This chain uses TRBV9 with TRBJ2-2, with TRBD2 matching over 9 bases. Germline assignment: CDR1 SGDLS and CDR2 YYNGEE. With 5 bases clipped from V and 8 bases from J, the junction kept 7 bases outside the gene matches. The CDR3 has 14 residues. CDR3 sequence: CASRGSGRGGELFF. CDR3 sequence (DNA): TGTGCCAGCAGAGGTAGCGGGAGAGGTGGGGAGCTGTTTTTT.

This clonotype was seen a few times. The chain links TRBV30 to TRBJ1-1; D is possibly TRBD1 (5 bases). Germline CDR1 and CDR2: GTSNPN and SVGIG (reference sequence). Trimming pared 3 bases from V and 6 bases from J, leaving 17 bases between. The CDR3 has 14 residues. For the CDR3, the DNA is TGTGCCTGGAGACTCTCCGGGGGATTGCCTGAAGCTTTCTTT. It codes for CAWRLSGGLPEAFF.

This clonotype occurred many times. J is TRBJ1-5 and V is TRBV6-1; the match to TRBD1 covers 7 bases. CDR3 size: 13 residues. The germline CDR1 and CDR2 sequences are MNHNS and SASEGT. After removal of 8 bases from V and 4 bases from J, the junction contained 5 bases not matched to a gene. In nucleotides, the CDR3 is TGTGCCAGCGGACGACAGGGAAATCAGCCCCAGCATTTT. Translation: CASGRQGNQPQHF.